What follows are 16 T cell receptor beta chains derived from one specimen sequenced in a study of blood T cell repertoires in COVID-19. Clones were read by immunoSEQ multiplex PCR, and TCRdb kept only the in-frame ones, dropping some. The sample lists 97,000 or so clones, over 75% occurring once. The sample was peripheral blood. The receptors originated from a middle-aged man with acute or convalescent COVID-19.

The J gene is TRBJ2-5, the V gene TRBV7-2, with TRBD2 matching 13 bases. The junction had 3 bases not matched to a gene; V was cut back by 3 bases and J by 5 bases. There are 15 residues in the CDR3. CDR1 and CDR2 (germline): SGHTA, FQGNSA. The CDR3 here is CASSLTSGRLETQYF. The DNA of the CDR3 is TGTGCCAGCAGCTTGACTAGCGGGAGGTTGGAGACCCAGTACTTC.

The V call is TRBV11-3, the J call TRBJ2-3; 7 bases map to TRBD2. CDR3 size: 16 residues. The junction had 10 bases not matched to a gene; V was cut back by 4 bases and J by 3 bases. Germline V gene data show CDR1 as SGHNT and CDR2 as YENEEA. As DNA, the CDR3 is TGTGCCAGCAGCTCTAGCGGACGGGACGGGACAGATACGCAGTATTTT. As protein: CASSSSGRDGTDTQYF.

V gene TRBV9 combines with J gene TRBJ2-1; 9 bases fit TRBD2. V lost 3 bases to trimming and J lost 6 bases; unmatched junction nucleotides: 7. CDR3 length: 15 residues. CDR1 and CDR2 from the germline V gene are SGDLS and YYNGEE. The CDR3 DNA sequence: TGTGCCAGCAGCGGGGGGACTAGCTCCCTCAATGAGCAGTTCTTC. This encodes CASSGGTSSLNEQFF. The variable domain in full, completed from reference TRBV9 and TRBJ2-1, reads DSGVTQTPKHLITATGQRVTLRCSPRSGDLSVYWYQQSLDQGLQFLIQYYNGEERAKGNILERFSAQQFPDLHSELNLSSLELGDSALYFCASSGGTSSLNEQFFGPGTRLTVL.

The chain is built from TRBV27 and TRBJ2-4; 11 bases are a match to TRBD2. The length of the CDR3 is 17 residues. Germline lookup yields CDR1 MNHEY and CDR2 SMNVEV (reference sequence). J lost 0 bases, V lost 1 base, and 2 bases had no gene match. The CDR3 DNA is TGTGCCAGCAGTTTATTGACTAGCGGGATAGCCAAAAACATTCAGTACTTC. Translating gives CASSLLTSGIAKNIQYF.

This chain joins TRBV11-3 and TRBJ2-2, with 13 bases aligning to TRBD2. The CDR3 has 20 amino acids. Per the germline V gene, CDR1 is SGHNT and CDR2 is YENEEA. With V trimmed by 5 bases and J by 1 base, 13 bases remained unmatched. The CDR3 here is CASSLNFWTSGSVNTGELFF. The CDR3, as DNA: TGTGCCAGCAGCCTCAATTTTTGGACTAGCGGGAGTGTGAACACCGGGGAGCTGTTTTTT.

The chain is built from TRBV20-1 and TRBJ2-1, with D maybe TRBD2 (5 bases). Trimming cost V 3 bases and J 0 bases, with 12 bases left between them. Looked up from germline, CDR1 is DFQATT and CDR2 is SNEGSKA (reference sequence). The CDR3 covers 15 residues. The chain's CDR3 is CSASRPEGSYNEQFF. CDR3 sequence (DNA): TGCAGTGCTAGTCGGCCTGAGGGCTCCTACAATGAGCAGTTCTTC.

The CDR3 protein is CSAIAGGYTF. The CDR3 region has the DNA TGCAGTGCTATTGCAGGAGGCTACACCTTC. The genes are TRBV20-1 and TRBJ1-2, with unresolved D. The CDR3 loop spans 10 amino acids. CDR1 DFQATT and CDR2 SNEGSKA come from the germline V gene (reference sequence). Deletions cut 4 bases from V and 8 bases from J, with 8 bases between.

The chain carries TRBV27 and TRBJ2-1; TRBD2 aligns across 8 bases. This CDR3 has 14 amino acids. The germline CDR1 and CDR2 sequences are MNHEY and SMNVEV (reference sequence). The V segment lost 7 bases and the J segment 3 bases; nucleotides outside the gene matches: 5. The chain's CDR3 is CASTRSGIYNEQFF. CDR3 DNA: TGTGCCAGCACCCGTAGCGGGATCTACAATGAGCAGTTCTTC.

This clone was counted between two and nine times. The chain uses TRBV12-3 or TRBV12-4 and TRBJ1-5, with D uncertain. Trimming took off 4 bases at V and 2 bases at J, with 6 bases between the two ends. The CDR3 runs to 13 residues. The CDR3 region has the DNA TGTGCCAGCAGTTCAGGCCGCAATCAGCCCCAGCATTTT. It translates to CASSSGRNQPQHF.

J is TRBJ2-2 and V is TRBV7-8, with TRBD1 identical over 10 bases. This CDR3 comprises 15 residues. CDR1 and CDR2 from the germline V gene are SGHVS and FQNEAQ. V gave up 2 bases and J gave up 4 bases; unmatched junction bases: 1. The CDR3 DNA is TGTGCCAGCAGCTTATGGACAGGGGGCACCGGGGAGCTGTTTTTT. It specifies CASSLWTGGTGELFF.

The chain carries TRBV19 and TRBJ2-1; no clear D. CDR1 and CDR2 (germline): LNHDA, SQIVND (reference sequence). This CDR3 is built from 15 residues. Trimming left V 5 bases short and J 0 bases short, with 11 bases between. DNA of the CDR3: TGTGCCAGTAGTTACGACATCTTCTCCTACAATGAGCAGTTCTTC. This gives the protein CASSYDIFSYNEQFF.

V and J are TRBV7-8 and TRBJ2-7; no firm D call. This CDR3 comprises 12 residues. V gave up 6 bases and J gave up 4 bases, with 10 bases separating them. Germline V CDR1 and CDR2: SGHVS, FQNEAQ. The CDR3 bases are TGTGCCAGCAGTCCTAGTAGATACGAGCAGTACTTC. Amino acids: CASSPSRYEQYF.

The rearrangement uses TRBV10-3 and TRBJ2-7; 11 bases align to TRBD2. Germline lookup yields CDR1 ENHRY and CDR2 SYGVKD. J lost 2 bases, V lost 8 bases, and 5 bases had no gene match. The CDR3 extends over 14 amino acids. The CDR3 DNA sequence: TGTGCCATCGCCAGACTAGCGGGAACCTACGAGCAGTACTTC. Amino acids: CAIARLAGTYEQYF.

This chain connects TRBV5-4 to TRBJ1-2; TRBD1 agrees at 7 bases. Germline-derived CDR1 and CDR2 are SGHNT and YYREEE (reference sequence). V lost 6 bases and J lost 8; bases outside the gene matches: 7. The CDR3 loop spans 12 amino acids. The CDR3 DNA reads as TGTGCCAGCACCGATACAGGGGTGGGCTACACCTTC. Encoded protein: CASTDTGVGYTF.

The DNA of the CDR3 is TGTGCCAGCAGTTACGCACAGAACTATGGCTACACCTTC. Translating gives CASSYAQNYGYTF. The J gene is TRBJ1-2, the V gene TRBV6-2 or TRBV6-3; no clear D gene. Germline lookup yields CDR1 MNHEY and CDR2 SVGEGT. CDR3 length: 13 amino acids. V was shortened by 2 bases and J by 2 bases, with 6 bases between the two germline ends.

The J gene is TRBJ2-7, the V gene TRBV2; TRBD2 matches 10 bases. The CDR3 loop spans 16 amino acids. In germline, CDR1 is SNHLY, CDR2 FYNNEI. The J segment lost 3 bases and the V segment lost 3 bases, leaving 8 bases of the junction unmatched. CDR3 loop: CASSDIGLAGDYEQYF. The CDR3 DNA sequence: TGTGCCAGCAGTGATATAGGCCTAGCGGGAGACTACGAGCAGTACTTC.